This T cell receptor beta chain came from a study of CD8+CD57+ T cells in acquired aplastic anemia. The CDR3 sequence is 16 residues long. Germline CDR1 and CDR2: SGHTA and FQGNSA. V gave up 4 bases and J gave up 3 bases; unmatched junction bases: 11. Of note for this clonotype: As yet, its antigen is unknown.

Broader study findings: Any difference that existed in CD8+ Simpson's diversity between patients and controls was not significant.

Those patients picked for sequencing had displayed CD8+CD57+ cell expansion on flow cytometry. With no exception, the patients had severe acquired aplastic anemia. The study profiled TCR beta VDJ and CDR3 using genomic DNA as template. TCRdb re-called the reads through MiXCR, storing one row per CDR3 protein. The sample yields approximately 150,000 distinct CDR3 sequences, around 43% seen once. The specimen was sorted CD4+, CD8+, or CD8+CD57+ T cells (not recorded which) from PBMCs. The chain carries TRBV7-2 and TRBJ2-5; 7 bases match TRBD2. The origin of this receptor is a human donor with aplastic anemia. The CDR3 DNA follows: TGTGCCAGCAGCTACCGATCTAACGGGGGGAAAGAGACCCAGTACTTC. It yields the protein CASSYRSNGGKETQYF.